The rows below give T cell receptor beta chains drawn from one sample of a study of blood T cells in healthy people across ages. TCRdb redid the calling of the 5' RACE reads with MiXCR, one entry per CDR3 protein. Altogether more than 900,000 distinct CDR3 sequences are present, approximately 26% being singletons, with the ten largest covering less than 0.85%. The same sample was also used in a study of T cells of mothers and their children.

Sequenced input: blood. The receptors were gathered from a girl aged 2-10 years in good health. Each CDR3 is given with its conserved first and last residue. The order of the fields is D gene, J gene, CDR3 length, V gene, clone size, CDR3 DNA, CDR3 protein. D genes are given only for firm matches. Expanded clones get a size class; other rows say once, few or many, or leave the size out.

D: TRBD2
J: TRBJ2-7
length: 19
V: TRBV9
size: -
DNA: TGTGCCAGCAGCGAGAGCGGGGGTAGCTTATCGGGGTTTTCCTACGAGCAGTACTTC
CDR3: CASSESGGSLSGFSYEQYF

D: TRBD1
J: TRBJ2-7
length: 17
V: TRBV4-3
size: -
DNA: TGCGCCAGCAGCCAAATCACGACAGGGGGGCGCTCCTACGAGCAGTACTTC
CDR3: CASSQITTGGRSYEQYF

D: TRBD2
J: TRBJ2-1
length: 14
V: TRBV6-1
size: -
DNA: TGTGCCAGCACCCAAGCGGGCGGGGGTAATGAGCAGTTCTTC
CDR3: CASTQAGGGNEQFF

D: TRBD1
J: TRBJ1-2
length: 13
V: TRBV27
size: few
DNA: TGTGCCAGCAGTATGACAGGGATGTATGGCTACACCTTC
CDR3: CASSMTGMYGYTF

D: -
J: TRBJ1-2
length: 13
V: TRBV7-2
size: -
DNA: TGTGCCAGCAGACAGACACCTAACTATGGCTACACCTTC
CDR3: CASRQTPNYGYTF

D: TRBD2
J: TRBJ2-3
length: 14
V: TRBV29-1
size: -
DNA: TGCAGCGGTGCAGCGGGGTTTAGCACAGATACGCAGTATTTT
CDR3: CSGAAGFSTDTQYF

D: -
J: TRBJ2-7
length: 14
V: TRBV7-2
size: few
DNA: TGTGCCAGCAGCACCTATCAGGGACCCTACGAGCAGTACTTC
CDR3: CASSTYQGPYEQYF

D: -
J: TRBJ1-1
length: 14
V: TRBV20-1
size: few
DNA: TGCAGTGCTAGTCAGCAGGTCCAGTACGCTGAAGCTTTCTTT
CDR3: CSASQQVQYAEAFF

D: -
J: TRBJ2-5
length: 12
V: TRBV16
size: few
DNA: TGTGCCAGCAGCCTCCTCTTAACAGACCCGTACTTC
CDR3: CASSLLLTDPYF

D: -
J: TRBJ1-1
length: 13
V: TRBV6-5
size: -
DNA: TGTGCCAGCAGTATGGTAATGAACACTGAAGCTTTCTTT
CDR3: CASSMVMNTEAFF

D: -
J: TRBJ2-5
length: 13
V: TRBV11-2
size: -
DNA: TGTGCCAGCAGCCTGCCGAGGGGGGAGACCCAGTACTTC
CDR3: CASSLPRGETQYF

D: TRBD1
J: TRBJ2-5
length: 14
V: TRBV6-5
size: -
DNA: TGTGCCAGCACACCTCAGGGGGTGGTTGGGACCCAGTACTTC
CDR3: CASTPQGVVGTQYF

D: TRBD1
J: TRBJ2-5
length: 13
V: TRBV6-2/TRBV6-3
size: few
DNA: TGTGCCAGCGGGACAGGGCTTTGGGAGACCCAGTACTTC
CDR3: CASGTGLWETQYF

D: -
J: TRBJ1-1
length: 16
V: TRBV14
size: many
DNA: TGTGCCAGCAGCCAAGCTGGGCCAGCTATGAACACTGAAGCTTTCTTT
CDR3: CASSQAGPAMNTEAFF

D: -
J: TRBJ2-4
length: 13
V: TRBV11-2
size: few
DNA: TGTGCCAGCAGCTTAGTAAGACTGGACATTCAGTACTTC
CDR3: CASSLVRLDIQYF

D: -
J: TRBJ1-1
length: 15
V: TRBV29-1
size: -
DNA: TGCAGCGTTGATGGCCTGACGGGCTCGAACACTGAAGCTTTCTTT
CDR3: CSVDGLTGSNTEAFF

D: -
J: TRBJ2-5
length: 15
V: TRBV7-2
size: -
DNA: TGTGCCAGCAGCCTTCCTGCGGGACAGAAAGAGACCCAGTACTTC
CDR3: CASSLPAGQKETQYF

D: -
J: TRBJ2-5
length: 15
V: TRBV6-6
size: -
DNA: TGTGCCAGCAGTTACGCGGTAACCATGCAAGAGACCCAGTACTTC
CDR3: CASSYAVTMQETQYF

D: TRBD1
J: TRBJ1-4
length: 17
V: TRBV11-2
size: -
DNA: TGTGCCAGCAGCTTACCCCGCTCGGGGACAGGGGGCGAAAAACTGTTTTTT
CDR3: CASSLPRSGTGGEKLFF

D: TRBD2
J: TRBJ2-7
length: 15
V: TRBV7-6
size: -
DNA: TGTGCCAGCAGCCGAGACGTAGCGGGAGGTTCCGAGCAGTACTTC
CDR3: CASSRDVAGGSEQYF

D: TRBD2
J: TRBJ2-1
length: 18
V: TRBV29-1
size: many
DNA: TGCAGCGGAGTGGGACTAGCGGGAGGGGGCGGCTCCTACAATGAGCAGTTCTTC
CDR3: CSGVGLAGGGGSYNEQFF

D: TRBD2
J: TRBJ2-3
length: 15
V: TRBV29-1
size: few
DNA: TGCAGCGTTGACGGACTAGCGGGGACCACAGATACGCAGTATTTT
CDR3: CSVDGLAGTTDTQYF

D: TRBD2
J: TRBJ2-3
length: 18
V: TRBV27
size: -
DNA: TGTGCCAGCAGTTTGAGGCTAGCGGGAACCCTTAGCACAGATACGCAGTATTTT
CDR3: CASSLRLAGTLSTDTQYF

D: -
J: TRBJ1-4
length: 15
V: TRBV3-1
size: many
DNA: TGTGCCAGCAGCCAAAGCCCTGCAACTAATGAAAAACTGTTTTTT
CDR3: CASSQSPATNEKLFF

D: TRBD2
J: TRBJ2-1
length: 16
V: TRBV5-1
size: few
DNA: TGCGCCAGCAGCTCTAGCGGGGGCTCTTCATACAATGAGCAGTTCTTC
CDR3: CASSSSGGSSYNEQFF

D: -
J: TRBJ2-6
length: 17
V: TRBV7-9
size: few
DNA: TGTGCCAGCAGCTTTCTGACTAGGAGCTCTGGGGCCAACGTCCTGACTTTC
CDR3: CASSFLTRSSGANVLTF

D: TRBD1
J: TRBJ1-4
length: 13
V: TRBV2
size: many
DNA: TGTGCCAGCAGTGCAGGGGGTAATGAAAAACTGTTTTTT
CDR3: CASSAGGNEKLFF

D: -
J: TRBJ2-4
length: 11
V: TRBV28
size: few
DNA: TGTGCCAGCAGTTTAGACGGCATTCAGTACTTC
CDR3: CASSLDGIQYF

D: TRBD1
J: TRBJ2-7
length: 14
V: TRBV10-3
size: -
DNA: TGTGCCATCAGTAGTCCGGGACAGATATACGAGCAGTACTTC
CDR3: CAISSPGQIYEQYF

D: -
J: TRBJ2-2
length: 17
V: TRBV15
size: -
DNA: TGTGCCACCAGCAGAGTACCCAGGGATCTCGAGGCCGGGGAGCTGTTTTTT
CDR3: CATSRVPRDLEAGELFF

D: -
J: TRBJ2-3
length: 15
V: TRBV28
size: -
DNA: TGTGCCAGCAGCGCTACAGGGTTCAGCACAGATACGCAGTATTTT
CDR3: CASSATGFSTDTQYF

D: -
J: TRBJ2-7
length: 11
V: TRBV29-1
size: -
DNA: TGCAGCGCCGAAGGTCCAAGGGAGCAGTACTTC
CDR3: CSAEGPREQYF

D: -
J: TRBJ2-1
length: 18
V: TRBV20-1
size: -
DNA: TGCAGTGCTAGAGAGGCCGATGGAACTAGCCTCCTCTACAATGAGCAGTTCTTC
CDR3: CSAREADGTSLLYNEQFF

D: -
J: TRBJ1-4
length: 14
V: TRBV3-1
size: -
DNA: TGTGCCAGCAGCCTTTTCGGGACACCAGAAAAACTGTTTTTT
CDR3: CASSLFGTPEKLFF

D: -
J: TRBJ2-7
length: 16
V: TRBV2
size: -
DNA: TGTGCCGGCAGTTGGGGGGAAGCGGCCCCCTCCTACGAGCAGTACTTC
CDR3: CAGSWGEAAPSYEQYF

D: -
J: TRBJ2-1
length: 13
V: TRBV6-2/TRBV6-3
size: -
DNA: TGTGCCAGCAGTCCCTTCCAACATCATGAGCAGTTCTTC
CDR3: CASSPFQHHEQFF